Presented here are 21 T cell receptor beta chains from one specimen sequenced in a study. TCRdb re-derived calls from the 5' RACE reads in MiXCR, one entry per CDR3 protein. The sample has tens of thousands of distinct CDR3 sequences; 25% to 30% are singletons. The sequenced material came from tumor-infiltrating memory CD4+ T cells sorted from the breast tumor. Documented subset: memory CD4+ T cells, CD4+CD45RO+CD25-. The receptors were gathered from a female donor with breast cancer.

This clonotype was picked up a small number of times. The chain is built from TRBV5-1 and TRBJ2-3; the D gene could be TRBD1 or TRBD2 (6 bases each). Trimming cost V 6 bases and J 0 bases, with 11 bases left between them. This CDR3 has 14 residues. Germline V gene sequence: CDR1 SGHRS, CDR2 YFSETQ. CDR3 region: CASTRGGSTDTQYF. CDR3 nucleotide sequence: TGCGCCAGCACCAGGGGAGGTAGCACAGATACGCAGTATTTT.

The genes are TRBV12-3 or TRBV12-4 and TRBJ2-2, with D possibly being TRBD2 (7 bases). This CDR3 region has 14 residues. The V end was cut by 7 bases, the J end by 4 bases, with 13 bases between. The CDR3 DNA sequence: TGTGCCAGCAACAGGGCGGGAGCCACCGGGGAGCTGTTTTTT. Amino acids: CASNRAGATGELFF.

The rearrangement joins TRBV2 to TRBJ1-4; weak D call: TRBD1 (5 bases). The CDR3 length is 15 residues. V shed 6 bases and J shed 5 bases, with 16 bases lying between them. CDR1 and CDR2 from the germline V gene are SNHLY and FYNNEI. The CDR3 loop is CASREFQGINEKLFF. The CDR3 region has the DNA TGTGCCAGCAGGGAGTTCCAGGGTATAAATGAAAAACTGTTTTTT. Looking up the rest from reference TRBV2 and TRBJ1-4 gives the full variable domain: EPEVTQTPSHQVTQMGQEVILRCVPISNHLYFYWYRQILGQKVEFLVSFYNNEISEKSEIFDDQFSVERPDGSNFTLKIRSTKLEDSAMYFCASREFQGINEKLFFGSGTQLSVL.

The chain recombines TRBV5-5 with TRBJ2-5; D might be TRBD2 (5 bases). Looked up from germline, CDR1 is SGHKS and CDR2 is YYEKEE (reference sequence). The CDR3 totals 14 residues. V lost 2 bases, J lost 5 bases, and 13 bases lay in between. CDR3 in amino acids: CASSFGYGVETQYF. For the CDR3, the DNA is TGTGCCAGCAGCTTCGGATACGGGGTGGAGACCCAGTACTTC.

The chain employs TRBV5-1 and TRBJ1-6; D gene uncertain. This CDR3 region has 15 residues. Per germline, CDR1 SGHRS and CDR2 YFSETQ. V lost 2 bases and J lost 8, with 14 bases in between. In DNA, the CDR3 is TGCGCCAGCAGCTTAATGACTCCTTCCGATTCACCCCTCCACTTT. Protein: CASSLMTPSDSPLHF.

This clonotype was seen a handful of times. The chain uses TRBV9 and TRBJ2-7; D is perhaps TRBD1 (5 bases). Trimming took 0 bases from V and 0 from J, leaving 7 bases between them. CDR1 SGDLS and CDR2 YYNGEE come from the germline V gene. This CDR3 region has 14 residues. DNA of the CDR3: TGTGCCAGCAGCGTAGCGGACAACTCCTACGAGCAGTACTTC. It translates to CASSVADNSYEQYF.

The V call is TRBV7-9, the J call TRBJ2-2; TRBD2 is a possible D gene (6 bases). V was pared by 6 bases and J by 3 bases, with 20 bases between. Germline assignment: CDR1 SEHNR and CDR2 FQNEAQ (reference sequence). This CDR3 contains 17 residues. The CDR3 DNA reads TGTGCCAGCAGTCATACCTGGGAGGCGCGTGACACCGGGGAGCTGTTTTTT. It codes for CASSHTWEARDTGELFF. Full variable domain (remainder filled in from reference TRBV7-9 and TRBJ2-2): DTGVSQNPRHKITKRGQNVTFRCDPISEHNRLYWYRQTLGQGPEFLTYFQNEAQLEKSRLLSDRFSAERPKGSFSTLEIQRTEQGDSAMYLCASSHTWEARDTGELFFGEGSRLTVL.

V and J are TRBV5-1 and TRBJ1-2; 10 bases align to TRBD1. CDR1 SGHRS and CDR2 YFSETQ come from the germline V gene. V shed 6 bases, J shed 11 bases, and the junction held 13 bases outside the gene matches. The CDR3 runs to 14 residues. The DNA of the CDR3 is TGCGCCAGCAACTCCTCTCCCGGGACAGGGGATTACACCTTC. This encodes CASNSSPGTGDYTF.

The chain links TRBV5-1 to TRBJ2-7, with 9 bases lining up with TRBD2. The J segment lost 6 bases and the V segment lost 2 bases, leaving 6 bases of the junction unmatched. The CDR3 covers 14 residues. Germline V gene data show CDR1 as SGHRS and CDR2 as YFSETQ. The CDR3 here is CASSLGGGASEQYF. CDR3 nucleotide sequence: TGCGCCAGCAGCTTAGGCGGGGGGGCCTCCGAGCAGTACTTC.

This chain connects TRBV7-2 to TRBJ2-7; 10 nucleotides agree with TRBD2. The V segment lost 1 base and the J segment 4 bases; nucleotides outside the gene matches: 4. Germline V gene sequence: CDR1 SGHTA, CDR2 FQGNSA. The CDR3 runs to 15 residues. The CDR3 bases are TGTGCCAGCAGCTTAGATGCTAGCGGGAGTTACGAGCAGTACTTC. Protein product: CASSLDASGSYEQYF. The full variable domain, in which reference TRBV7-2 and TRBJ2-7 provide the parts outside the CDR3, is GAGVSQSPSNKVTEKGKDVELRCDPISGHTALYWYRQSLGQGLEFLIYFQGNSAPDKSGLPSDRFSAERTGGSVSTLTIQRTQQEDSAVYLCASSLDASGSYEQYFGPGTRLTVT.

The rearrangement links TRBV4-1 to TRBJ2-7; 7 positions match TRBD1. Germline trimming cut 1 base from V and 3 bases from J; bases unmatched to any gene: 6. This CDR3 has 15 residues. CDR1 and CDR2 (germline): MGHRA, YSYEKL. Here the CDR3 reads CASSQALGQYYEQYF. CDR3 DNA sequence: TGCGCCAGCAGCCAAGCCTTGGGACAGTACTACGAGCAGTACTTC.

This clonotype was seen a single time. The rearrangement links TRBV19 to TRBJ1-5, with D hard to call. With 5 bases removed from V and 4 bases from J, the gap between germline ends came to 18 bases. The CDR3 has 16 residues. Germline CDR1 reads LNHDA; CDR2 reads SQIVND (reference sequence). CDR3 coding DNA: TGTGCCAGTAGTTCCATTGAGCTTGCCGGGAATCAGCCCCAGCATTTT. This gives the protein CASSSIELAGNQPQHF.

V and J are TRBV20-1 and TRBJ2-5; D uncertain. V lost 3 bases and J 0 bases, leaving 8 bases between the germline ends. This CDR3 region has 13 residues. From germline, CDR1 is DFQATT and CDR2 SNEGSKA (reference sequence). CDR3 coding DNA: TGCAGTGCTAGGTTGGGCTACCAAGAGACCCAGTACTTC. Translation: CSARLGYQETQYF.

On this clonotype itself: A junction boundary mismatches the germline segment, possibly from a read error. The chain uses TRBV12-3 or TRBV12-4 and TRBJ2-7, with D maybe TRBD1 (5 bases). The CDR3 spans 14 residues. CDR3 coding DNA: TGTGTCAGCAGTTTAATGGGGCAAACCTACGAGCAGTACTTC. This gives the protein CVSSLMGQTYEQYF.

The V call is TRBV7-2, the J call TRBJ2-3; no definite D call. Trimming took off 2 bases at V and 0 bases at J, with 6 bases between the two ends. Germline CDR1 is SGHTA and CDR2 is FQGNSA. CDR3 size: 14 residues. As DNA, the CDR3 is TGTGCCAGCAGCTTACACCCTAGCACAGATACGCAGTATTTT. Its protein product is CASSLHPSTDTQYF.

As regards this clonotype: A much larger clonotype is one base distant, so this may be a read error. The chain carries TRBV7-2 and TRBJ2-5, with D possibly being TRBD2 (6 bases). Looked up from germline, CDR1 is SGHTA and CDR2 is FQGNSA. The length of the CDR3 is 14 residues. CDR3 amino acids: CPSSYFGGAETQYF. CDR3 in DNA: TGTCCCAGCAGCTATTTCGGCGGGGCGGAGACCCAGTACTTC.

Remarks on this clonotype: A much larger clone lies one base from this, so it may be a read error. The V gene is TRBV7-2, the J gene TRBJ2-7; D gene unclear. The CDR3 runs to 17 residues. Per the germline V gene, CDR1 is SGHTA and CDR2 is FQGNSA. The CDR3 loop reads CASSVVHSGYRSCEQYF. The CDR3 bases are TGTGCCAGCAGCGTCGTTCACAGTGGATATCGGTCCTGCGAGCAGTACTTC.

The chain employs TRBV7-2 and TRBJ2-7; maybe TRBD2 (5 bases). This CDR3 has 13 amino acids. The germline V and J ends were trimmed by 1 base and 2 bases, with 6 bases remaining between them. Germline loops: CDR1 SGHTA, CDR2 FQGNSA. CDR3 coding DNA: TGTGCCAGCAGCTTAGTCGGGGCCTACGAGCAGTACTTC. Translating gives CASSLVGAYEQYF.

With respect to this clonotype: Its ends do not fully match the called genes, so a read error is possible. The V call is TRBV7-2, the J call TRBJ1-6, with unresolved D. Germline-derived CDR1 and CDR2 are SGHTA and FQGNSA. This CDR3 has 13 amino acids. The CDR3 region is CAISADYNSPLHF. CDR3 nucleotides: TGTGCCATCAGCGCAGATTATAATTCACCCCTCCACTTT.

The CDR3 reads CSAAEKTVQYF. The CDR3, as DNA: TGCAGTGCCGCTGAAAAGACCGTGCAGTACTTC. The rearrangement links TRBV20-1 to TRBJ2-7, with D unresolved. V was trimmed by 6 bases and J by 9 bases, leaving 15 bases between them. The CDR3 contains 11 residues. Germline V gene sequence: CDR1 DFQATT, CDR2 SNEGSKA (reference sequence).

The table lists this clonotype with many counts. The chain uses TRBV6-6 and TRBJ1-5; D is perhaps TRBD1 (6 bases). Trimming removed 4 bases at V and 6 bases at J, with 7 bases between. CDR3 size: 12 residues. The V gene's germline CDR1 is MNHNY and CDR2 SVGAGI (reference sequence). The CDR3 protein is CASSSGAQPQHF. The CDR3 DNA follows: TGTGCCAGCAGTTCGGGGGCTCAGCCCCAGCATTTT.